The 27 T cell receptor beta chains below were found in one sample sequenced in a study of blood T cells in healthy people across ages. The authors ran a second PCR of roughly 6 to 12 cycles using a sample-barcoded 5' primer and a J-beta primer mix. Using its own MiXCR run on the 5' RACE reads, TCRdb lists one record per CDR3 protein. The sample contains around 650,000 distinct CDR3 sequences, 32% of which appear only once. What was sequenced was blood. Receptors originate from a woman older than 75 in good health.

Notes on this clonotype: A much bigger clone sits one base away, suggesting this may be a read error. CDR3 nucleotide sequence: TGTGCCAGCAGCCCAGGGCTGGACAGGGGGGGCAAAAACATTCAGTACTTC. It is translated as CASSPGLDRGGKNIQYF. The chain couples TRBV7-8 to TRBJ2-4, with 10 bases identical to TRBD1. Germline CDR1 is SGHVS and CDR2 is FQNEAQ. The V gene end was trimmed by 5 bases and the J gene end by 3 bases; junction bases not matched to a gene: 10. CDR3 size: 17 residues.

About this clonotype itself: Sequence at one end of the junction differs from germline and may be a read error. This rearrangement joins TRBV5-1 to TRBJ2-1, with D maybe TRBD2 (7 bases). The CDR3 extends over 15 amino acids. Germline assignment: CDR1 SGHRS and CDR2 YFSETQ. CDR3 in amino acids: CASSLDSGTYNGQFF. DNA of the CDR3: TGCGCCAGCAGCCTGGACAGCGGGACCTACAATGGGCAGTTCTTC.

On this clonotype: Given a much more abundant clone one base away, this may be a read error. The J gene is TRBJ2-5, the V gene TRBV15; D is possibly TRBD1 (6 bases). With the DNA end fitting TRBJ2-7 better, the J assignment may be wrong. Germline V lookup: CDR1 LNHNV, CDR2 YYDKDF (reference sequence). This CDR3 has 15 residues. CDR3 region: CATSREVGQSYEQYF. CDR3 sequence (DNA): TGTGCCACCAGCAGAGAAGTAGGACAGAGCTACGAGCAGTACTTC.

This clonotype showed up many times. V gene TRBV6-1 combines with J gene TRBJ1-2; D is perhaps TRBD1 (6 bases). In germline, CDR1 is MNHNS, CDR2 SASEGT. The V and J ends lost 6 bases and 12 bases respectively, with 14 bases between them. The CDR3 loop spans 11 amino acids. This chain's CDR3 is CASRGGGSHTF. CDR3 nucleotide sequence: TGTGCCAGCAGAGGTGGGGGCTCGCACACCTTC.

The chain links TRBV19 to TRBJ1-2; D possibly corresponds to TRBD1 (5 bases). Trimming removed 8 bases at V and 0 bases at J, with 13 bases between. Germline CDR1 is LNHDA and CDR2 is SQIVND (reference sequence). This CDR3 has 14 amino acids. The CDR3 spells CASDTGYTNYGYTF. The CDR3 DNA is TGTGCCAGTGATACAGGTTATACTAACTATGGCTACACCTTC.

The rearrangement joins TRBV21-1 to TRBJ2-7. TRBV21-1 represents a pseudogene. CDR3 length equals 12 residues. This CDR3 reads CASSITFDEQYF. DNA for the CDR3: TGTGCCAGCAGCATTACTTTCGACGAGCAGTACTTC.

Comment on this clonotype: One junction end disagrees with the germline gene, perhaps due to a read error. The chain is built from TRBV5-1 and TRBJ1-1; a possible D gene is TRBD1 (5 bases). This CDR3 is 16 amino acids long. CDR1 SGHRS and CDR2 YFSETQ come from the germline V gene. The DNA for the CDR3 is TGCGCCAACAGCTTGGGTCTAGGACAAGGGAACACTGAAGCTTTCTTT. It is translated as CANSLGLGQGNTEAFF.

Here the CDR3 reads CASSFLPGQGLENEQYF. Here the CDR3 DNA reads TGTGCCAGCAGCTTTTTACCGGGACAGGGATTGGAGAATGAGCAGTACTTC. The V gene is TRBV11-2, the J gene TRBJ2-1, with TRBD1 identical over 9 bases. The tail of the sequence fits TRBJ2-7 better, so the J call may be wrong. The CDR3 consists of 17 residues. Germline V gene sequence: CDR1 SGHAT, CDR2 FQNNGV.

This clonotype has a count of ten or more. The DNA of the CDR3 is TGTGCCAGCAGCCCCCAGTTAAGCACAGATACGCAGTATTTT. Protein: CASSPQLSTDTQYF. This rearrangement joins TRBV9 to TRBJ2-3; D ambiguous. The CDR3 length is 14 residues. Trimming took off 4 bases at V and 0 bases at J, with 9 bases between the two ends. Germline values: CDR1 SGDLS, CDR2 YYNGEE.

This chain uses TRBV30 with TRBJ1-4; no clear D gene. Between the trimmed V and J ends, which lost 2 bases and 3 bases, there was a span of 10 bases. The length of the CDR3 is 14 residues. Germline V gives CDR1 GTSNPN, CDR2 SVGIG (reference sequence). The DNA for the CDR3 is TGTGCCTGGAGTCTCAGACACGCTAATGAAAAACTGTTTTTT. Protein sequence: CAWSLRHANEKLFF.

This clonotype was counted at least ten times. CDR3 residues: CASSLSASTDTQYF. The DNA of the CDR3 is TGTGCCAGCAGCTTAAGTGCCAGCACAGATACGCAGTATTTT. The V call is TRBV7-3, the J call TRBJ2-3; no clear D. The germline V gene encodes CDR1 SGHTA and CDR2 FQGTGA. Trimming stripped 1 base from V and 0 bases from J, with 5 bases between. This CDR3 region has 14 residues.

There are a few counts of this clonotype. V usage is TRBV12-5 and J usage is TRBJ1-4; possible D gene TRBD1, 5 bases. V lost 6 bases to trimming and J lost 7 bases, with 18 bases between them. The length of the CDR3 is 15 residues. Germline CDR1 is LGHNT and CDR2 is FRNRAP. The CDR3 sequence is CASGGLGHGGEKLFF. Here the CDR3 DNA reads TGTGCTAGTGGGGGCCTGGGGCATGGGGGTGAAAAACTGTTTTTT.

This clonotype has a handful of counts. The rearrangement links TRBV5-1 to TRBJ1-5; 7 bases map to TRBD1. Germline V lookup: CDR1 SGHRS, CDR2 YFSETQ. This CDR3 has 15 amino acids. Germline trimming cut 4 bases from V and 3 bases from J; bases unmatched to any gene: 7. The CDR3 DNA sequence: TGCGCCAGCAGCACCGGGACAGACTACAATCAGCCCCAGCATTTT. The encoded protein is CASSTGTDYNQPQHF.

This rearrangement joins TRBV3-1 to TRBJ2-1; 12 bases fit TRBD2. J lost 0 bases, V lost 2 bases, and 8 bases had no gene match. Germline-derived CDR1 and CDR2 are LGHDT and YNNKEL (reference sequence). The CDR3 is 19 amino acids. The CDR3 nucleotides read TGTGCCAGCAGCCAAAACGGACTAGCGGGGCCCAGCTCCTACAATGAGCAGTTCTTC. This sequence encodes CASSQNGLAGPSSYNEQFF.

This sequence joins TRBV29-1 and TRBJ2-4, with TRBD2 identical over 13 bases. The DNA end is a closer match to TRBJ2-7, so the J assignment may be wrong. CDR1 SQVTM and CDR2 ANQGSEA come from the germline V gene. There are 15 residues in the CDR3. In DNA, the CDR3 is TGCAGCGTTGAAGATACTAGCGGGAGGGGTTACGAGCAGTACTTC. Translation gives CSVEDTSGRGYEQYF.

Ten or more counts support this clonotype. V is TRBV29-1 and J is TRBJ2-7, with D tentatively TRBD1 or TRBD2 (5 bases each). CDR1 is SQVTM, CDR2 ANQGSEA, per germline. The CDR3 length is 12 residues. V was cut by 3 bases and J by 2 bases, with 8 bases left in between. This chain's CDR3 is CSVDGTTYEQYF. CDR3 bases: TGCAGCGTTGACGGGACGACCTACGAGCAGTACTTC.

The chain joins TRBV20-1 to TRBJ1-1, with 8 bases aligning to TRBD1. Germline V CDR1 and CDR2: DFQATT, SNEGSKA (reference sequence). The CDR3 runs to 16 residues. The V and J ends lost 1 base and 4 bases, in that order; junction bases with no gene match: 11. CDR3: CSARGAIPGQVTEAFF. The DNA for the CDR3 is TGCAGTGCTAGAGGCGCGATCCCGGGACAGGTCACTGAAGCTTTCTTT.

J is TRBJ2-1 and V is TRBV4-2; 15 bases are shared with TRBD2. The CDR3 loop spans 16 amino acids. V lost 3 bases, J lost 9 bases, and 6 bases stayed unmatched. CDR1 and CDR2 from the germline V gene are LGHNA and YNFKEQ. CDR3: CASSQAGLAGGPEQFF. For the CDR3, the DNA is TGTGCCAGCAGCCAGGCCGGACTAGCGGGGGGGCCTGAGCAGTTCTTC.

This clonotype was seen more than once but under ten times. V is TRBV5-1 and J is TRBJ2-5, with 9 bases identical to TRBD1. The J call may not be correct, given that the DNA end is closer to TRBJ2-7. The CDR3 consists of 18 residues. Germline CDR1 SGHRS, CDR2 YFSETQ. The CDR3 is CASSLSGQGRDWLHEQYF. The CDR3 region has the DNA TGCGCCAGCAGCTTATCGGGACAGGGAAGGGACTGGTTACACGAGCAGTACTTC.

In its sample, this clonotype was seen a few times. A much larger clonotype is one base distant, so this may be a read error. This chain connects TRBV20-1 to TRBJ2-6; weak D call: TRBD2 (7 bases). Germline V gene sequence: CDR1 DFQATT, CDR2 SNEGSKA (reference sequence). The CDR3 runs to 17 residues. The CDR3 region is CSAGKGGKWTGANVRTF. CDR3 DNA sequence: TGCAGTGCCGGGAAGGGGGGGAAGTGGACTGGGGCCAACGTCCGGACTTTC.

This clonotype was counted many times. This rearrangement joins TRBV6-2 or TRBV6-3 to TRBJ2-7; D possibly matches TRBD1 or TRBD2 (5 bases each). The V gene lost 2 bases and the J gene lost 4 bases, with 18 bases spanning the gap. Germline V gene lookup returns CDR1 MNHEY and CDR2 SVGEGT. This CDR3 is 16 amino acids long. CDR3 in amino acids: CASSYPAGARRYEQYF. The DNA of the CDR3 is TGTGCCAGCAGTTACCCGGCCGGGGCGAGAAGGTACGAGCAGTACTTC.

There are many counts of this clonotype. The rearrangement joins TRBV28 to TRBJ1-5; TRBD1 matches at 8 bases. The V gene's germline CDR1 is MDHEN and CDR2 SYDVKM. CDR3 size: 16 residues. V gave up 3 bases and J gave up 7 bases; unmatched junction bases: 11. CDR3 sequence reads: CASSLDRVGEYQPQHF. The CDR3 region has the DNA TGTGCCAGCAGTTTGGACAGGGTGGGAGAATACCAGCCCCAGCATTTT.

The sample holds a few counts of this clonotype. V gene TRBV7-9 combines with J gene TRBJ1-1, with 8 nucleotides matching TRBD1. J lost 5 bases, V lost 10 bases, and 15 bases had no gene match. CDR1 and CDR2 (germline): SEHNR, FQNEAQ (reference sequence). This CDR3 is built from 15 residues. This CDR3 is CATGLGRGLGTEAFF. The CDR3 DNA follows: TGTGCCACCGGATTAGGCAGGGGGCTGGGGACTGAAGCTTTCTTT.

This clonotype was detected only once. The V and J genes are TRBV7-9 and TRBJ2-1, with TRBD2 matching over 12 bases. The germline V gene encodes CDR1 SEHNR and CDR2 FQNEAQ (reference sequence). V trimming: 5 bases; J trimming: 4 bases; junction bases outside the gene matches: 6. This CDR3 contains 16 residues. CDR3 DNA sequence: TGTGCCAGCAGCGACGGGGGACTAGCGGGTTACAATGAGCAGTTCTTC. Protein sequence: CASSDGGLAGYNEQFF.

The table lists this clonotype with a count of one. The J gene is TRBJ2-1, the V gene TRBV5-1; tentatively, D is TRBD2 (5 bases). The CDR3 sequence is 14 residues long. The germline V and J ends were trimmed by 5 bases and 7 bases, with 16 bases remaining between them. In germline, CDR1 is SGHRS, CDR2 YFSETQ. CDR3 DNA: TGCGCCAGCAGTCATTATCCCGGAGGTAATGAGCAGTTCTTC. This encodes CASSHYPGGNEQFF.

The genes are TRBV3-1 and TRBJ2-7; TRBD1 aligns across 7 bases. Germline CDR1 reads LGHDT; CDR2 reads YNNKEL (reference sequence). The CDR3 loop spans 12 amino acids. V shed 4 bases, J shed 7 bases, and the junction held 4 bases outside the gene matches. Here the CDR3 reads CASSPRQGEQYF. In DNA form, the CDR3 reads TGTGCCAGCAGCCCCCGACAGGGTGAGCAGTACTTC.

The V gene is TRBV28, the J gene TRBJ2-5; 8 positions match TRBD1. This CDR3 has 15 residues. The junction had 6 bases not matched to a gene; V was cut back by 4 bases and J by 2 bases. The germline CDR1 and CDR2 sequences are MDHEN and SYDVKM. The DNA for the CDR3 is TGTGCCAGCAGTTATTCCGGGACAGGACAAGAGACCCAGTACTTC. Its translation: CASSYSGTGQETQYF.